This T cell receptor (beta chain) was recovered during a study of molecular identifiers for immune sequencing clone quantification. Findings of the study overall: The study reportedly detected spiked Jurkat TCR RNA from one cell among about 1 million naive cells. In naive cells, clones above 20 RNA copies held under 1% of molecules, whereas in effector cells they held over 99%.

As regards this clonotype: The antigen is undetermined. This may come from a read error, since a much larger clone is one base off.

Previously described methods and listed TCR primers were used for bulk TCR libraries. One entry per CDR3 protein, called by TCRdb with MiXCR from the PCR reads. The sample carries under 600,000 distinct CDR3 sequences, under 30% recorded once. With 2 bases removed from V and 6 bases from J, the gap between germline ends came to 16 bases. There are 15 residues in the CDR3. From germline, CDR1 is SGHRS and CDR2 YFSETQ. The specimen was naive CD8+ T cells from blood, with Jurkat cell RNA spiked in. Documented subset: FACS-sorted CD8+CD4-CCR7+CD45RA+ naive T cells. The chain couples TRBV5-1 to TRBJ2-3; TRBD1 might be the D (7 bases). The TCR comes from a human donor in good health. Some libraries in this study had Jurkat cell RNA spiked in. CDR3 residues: CASSLEQGGMDTQYF. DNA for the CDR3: TGCGCCAGCAGCTTAGAGCAGGGGGGAATGGATACGCAGTATTTT.